This TCR beta chain is from a study of glioma-infiltrating T cells after dendritic cell vaccination. Up to 2 ug genomic DNA was used for TCRB CDR3 amplification. This table comes from immunoSEQ multiplex PCR, and its TCRdb copy is limited to in-frame clones, with some not included. The sample holds 75,000 to 100,000 clones, about 80% seen once. Study results and caveats: Higher pretreatment TIL content predicted longer progression-free time and survival.

To note about this clone: Its specificity is not known.

The source is a human donor with glioblastoma. Sample: blood, taken before dendritic cell vaccination.

The CDR3 region is CASSGGTALSGNTIYF. The CDR3 nucleotides are TGTGCCAGTAGTGGGGGGACAGCCCTCTCTGGAAACACCATATATTTT. The chain recombines TRBV19 with TRBJ1-3, with 7 bases aligning to TRBD1. Germline V gene sequence: CDR1 LNHDA, CDR2 SQIVND (reference sequence). The ends lost 5 bases at V and 0 bases at J; junction bases unmatched: 7. This CDR3 has 16 amino acids.